Following are 21 T cell receptor beta chains from one sample sequenced in a study of CD8 T cells in ankylosing spondylitis. Overall study results and limits: The study identified a TCR beta motif of several highly homologous variants that appeared characteristic of ankylosing spondylitis blood.

Their target antigens are unknown. TCRdb passed the 5' RACE reads through MiXCR, listing each CDR3 protein once. This table has about 700,000 distinct CDR3 sequences, roughly 19% appearing once. Sequenced sample: blood, either unsorted or a sorted T cell fraction (not recorded which). All receptors derive from a male donor with ankylosing spondylitis.

This clonotype was picked up many times. The gene calls are TRBV28 and TRBJ2-1; 13 bases fit TRBD2. V shed 5 bases and J 6 bases; nucleotides not matched to a gene: 10. The CDR3 runs 17 residues. Germline assignment: CDR1 MDHEN and CDR2 SYDVKM. The CDR3 DNA reads as TGTGCCAGCAGTCCCCCGGGACTAGCGGGACCCTTCAATGAGCAGTTCTTC. It translates to CASSPPGLAGPFNEQFF.

There are a few counts of this clonotype. The V and J genes are TRBV7-8 and TRBJ2-2; 8 nucleotides match TRBD1. The V segment lost 0 bases and the J segment 7 bases; nucleotides outside the gene matches: 7. Germline V CDR1 and CDR2: SGHVS, FQNEAQ. This CDR3 contains 16 residues. This CDR3 reads CASSLAIRGTGGELFF. The DNA for the CDR3 is TGTGCCAGCAGCTTAGCGATCAGGGGGACAGGCGGGGAGCTGTTTTTT.

The V gene is TRBV18, the J gene TRBJ2-5; D is unclear. CDR3 size: 13 residues. CDR1 KGHSH and CDR2 LQKENI come from the germline V gene. V was cut by 4 bases and J by 1 base, with 7 bases left in between. The CDR3 here is CASSLDIQETQYF. Here the CDR3 DNA reads TGTGCCAGCTCACTAGATATCCAAGAGACCCAGTACTTC.

Remarks on this clonotype: This could be a read error, since a much larger clone is one nucleotide away. The genes are TRBV20-1 and TRBJ2-3; D tentatively fits TRBD1 or TRBD2 (6 bases each). The CDR3 sequence is 14 residues long. Trimming stripped 6 bases from V and 6 bases from J, with 19 bases between. Germline values: CDR1 DFQATT, CDR2 SNEGSKA (reference sequence). In DNA form, the CDR3 reads TGCAGTGCCGCTTTGCGGGGCCAGGGGGATACGCAGTATTTT. Translating it yields CSAALRGQGDTQYF.

The chain employs TRBV5-1 and TRBJ2-4; D not certain. Germline CDR1 is SGHRS and CDR2 is YFSETQ. The CDR3 extends over 15 amino acids. With 1 base removed from V and 5 bases from J, the gap between germline ends came to 13 bases. The CDR3 nucleotides read TGCGCCAGCAGCTTGACGGGCTCGGGCGAAAACATTCAGTACTTC. Its translation is CASSLTGSGENIQYF.

V and J are TRBV6-6 and TRBJ2-5; D perhaps matches TRBD2 (6 bases). The CDR3 runs 13 residues. Germline V gene data show CDR1 as MNHNY and CDR2 as SVGAGI (reference sequence). V was shortened by 4 bases and J by 7 bases, with 13 bases between the two germline ends. The CDR3 DNA reads as TGTGCCAGCAGTTTGGACTACTGGGGGACCCAGTACTTC. Residues: CASSLDYWGTQYF.

Only a few counts were recorded for this clonotype. This sequence joins TRBV4-1 and TRBJ2-2; no clear D. V lost 4 bases and J 3 bases, leaving 6 bases between the germline ends. The germline V gene encodes CDR1 MGHRA and CDR2 YSYEKL. This CDR3 comprises 13 residues. This CDR3 reads CASSLIDTGELFF. CDR3 sequence (DNA): TGCGCCAGCAGCCTCATTGACACCGGGGAGCTGTTTTTT.

The J gene is TRBJ1-4, the V gene TRBV2; no reliable D call. CDR1 SNHLY and CDR2 FYNNEI come from the germline V gene. The CDR3 covers 11 residues. Trimming shortened V by 2 bases and J by 6 bases, and 1 base separated the two germline ends. CDR3 sequence: CASSEYEKLFF. In DNA, the CDR3 is TGTGCCAGCAGTGAATATGAAAAACTGTTTTTT.

This clonotype appeared many times. This chain connects TRBV12-3 or TRBV12-4 to TRBJ2-1, with 9 bases matching TRBD1. The CDR3 runs to 13 residues. The trim removed 6 bases at V and 9 bases at J, leaving 6 bases unmatched. This chain's CDR3 is CASSQGQGGEQFF. CDR3 sequence (DNA): TGTGCCAGCAGCCAGGGACAGGGTGGTGAGCAGTTCTTC.

The chain links TRBV20-1 to TRBJ2-1, with D maybe TRBD2 (5 bases). The germline gives CDR1 DFQATT, CDR2 SNEGSKA (reference sequence). Trimming took off 0 bases at V and 6 bases at J, with 9 bases between the two ends. This CDR3 region has 13 residues. CDR3 residues: CSARDLRGNEQFF. In DNA, the CDR3 is TGCAGTGCTAGAGATCTTCGGGGCAATGAGCAGTTCTTC.

The genes are TRBV7-2 and TRBJ2-7; TRBD2 aligns across 7 bases. Germline V lookup: CDR1 SGHTA, CDR2 FQGNSA. The junction had 18 bases not matched to a gene; V was cut back by 5 bases and J by 8 bases. The CDR3 runs to 16 residues. CDR3 DNA: TGTGCCAGCAGCCCTAGGGAGGGACCACTCCCTAGGCAGCAGTACTTC. It is translated as CASSPREGPLPRQQYF.

This clonotype was seen a handful of times. This chain uses TRBV20-1 with TRBJ2-5, with D perhaps TRBD1 (6 bases). The CDR3 loop spans 13 amino acids. Germline V gene data show CDR1 as DFQATT and CDR2 as SNEGSKA (reference sequence). Trimming removed 6 bases from V and 0 bases from J, with 11 bases in between. CDR3 sequence (DNA): TGCAGTGCCGCGAGGGGGAACCAAGAGACCCAGTACTTC. Translated: CSAARGNQETQYF.

This clonotype was recorded a few times. The chain carries TRBV20-1 and TRBJ1-1; D is perhaps TRBD1 (6 bases). V lost 1 base to trimming and J lost 1 base, with 10 bases between them. Germline V gene data show CDR1 as DFQATT and CDR2 as SNEGSKA (reference sequence). This CDR3 has 14 amino acids. The CDR3 loop reads CSARGGRGNTEAFF. The CDR3 bases are TGCAGTGCTAGAGGGGGCAGGGGGAACACTGAAGCTTTCTTT.

V and J are TRBV20-1 and TRBJ1-4, with D maybe TRBD1 (5 bases). The CDR3 contains 13 residues. Trimming removed 5 bases at V and 5 bases at J, with 12 bases between. From germline, CDR1 is DFQATT and CDR2 SNEGSKA (reference sequence). CDR3 sequence (DNA): TGCAGTGCTTTCGACAGTTACAATGAAAAACTGTTTTTT. Its translation: CSAFDSYNEKLFF.

At least ten counts were recorded for this clonotype. This chain connects TRBV11-3 to TRBJ2-7; 9 positions match TRBD2. CDR1 and CDR2 from the germline V gene are SGHNT and YENEEA. Unmatched junction bases numbered 10, after V lost 10 bases and J lost 3 bases. The CDR3 consists of 14 residues. The CDR3 here is CAMTGGTSRYEQYF. CDR3 DNA: TGTGCCATGACGGGGGGGACTAGCCGCTACGAGCAGTACTTC.

This clonotype was seen more than once but under ten times. The chain uses TRBV6-1 and TRBJ1-6, with a weak D call TRBD1 (5 bases). CDR3 length: 15 amino acids. Germline loops: CDR1 MNHNS, CDR2 SASEGT. V lost 1 base and J 7 bases, leaving 11 bases between the germline ends. For the CDR3, the DNA is TGTGCCAGCAGTGAAGAGCCGGGGGGGAATTCACCCCTCCACTTT. It codes for CASSEEPGGNSPLHF.

The chain is built from TRBV29-1 and TRBJ2-5, with D hard to call. This CDR3 is built from 12 residues. Deletions cut 7 bases from V and 0 bases from J, with 9 bases between. Germline CDR1 is SQVTM and CDR2 is ANQGSEA. Here the CDR3 DNA reads TGCAGCGGCGTAGAAGACCAAGAGACCCAGTACTTC. Translated: CSGVEDQETQYF.

V gene TRBV29-1 combines with J gene TRBJ2-1; D is ambiguous. V was clipped by 2 bases and J by 3 bases, with 5 bases between them. CDR1 is SQVTM and CDR2 is ANQGSEA in the germline V gene. There are 12 residues in the CDR3. This CDR3 reads CSVELDYNEQFF. The CDR3 DNA reads TGCAGCGTTGAACTAGACTACAATGAGCAGTTCTTC.

CDR3 residues: CASSLEGSEKLFF. The DNA for the CDR3 is TGTGCCAGCAGCTTAGAAGGGAGCGAAAAACTGTTTTTT. The chain links TRBV11-2 to TRBJ1-4; D uncertain. The CDR3 is made up of 13 amino acids. Between the trimmed V and J ends, which lost 0 bases and 8 bases, there was a span of 7 bases. The V gene's germline CDR1 is SGHAT and CDR2 FQNNGV.

V is TRBV12-3 or TRBV12-4 and J is TRBJ2-1; tentatively, D is TRBD2 (6 bases). This CDR3 spans 13 amino acids. The V end was cut by 4 bases, the J end by 9 bases, with 13 bases between. CDR3 bases: TGTGCCAGCAGTTCGGGACTTCCCGGTGAGCAGTTCTTC. It encodes CASSSGLPGEQFF.

V gene TRBV20-1 combines with J gene TRBJ1-1, with unresolved D. Germline CDR1 is DFQATT and CDR2 is SNEGSKA (reference sequence). The CDR3 runs 14 residues. The ends were cut back, 0 bases at V and 7 bases at J, with 15 bases in the middle. CDR3: CSARDFRELNEAFF. The DNA of the CDR3 is TGCAGTGCTAGAGATTTTCGGGAGCTTAATGAAGCTTTCTTT.